The 5 T cell receptor beta chains reported below all come from one sample, sequenced in a study of blood T cell repertoires in COVID-19. Generated by immunoSEQ multiplex PCR, the TCRdb table keeps only in-frame clones and is missing some. The sample has 250,000 to 300,000 clones, roughly nine tenths seen once. Sequencing was performed on PBMCs or T cells enriched from blood (not recorded which). The source is a human donor in a cohort exposed to, infected with or recovered from COVID-19 (not recorded which). The donor label of this sample is uncertain.

The sample holds one count of this clone. The chain is built from TRBV5-1 and TRBJ1-2; tentative D call: TRBD1 (6 bases). The length of the CDR3 is 14 residues. The V end lost 0 bases, the J end lost 8 bases, and 14 bases lay between the germline ends. CDR1 and CDR2 from the germline V gene are SGHRS and YFSETQ. CDR3 protein: CASSLVMGAQGYTF. The CDR3 DNA reads TGCGCCAGCAGCTTGGTGATGGGGGCGCAAGGCTACACCTTC.

This rearrangement joins TRBV10-3 to TRBJ1-3; 7 nucleotides agree with TRBD1. Per germline, CDR1 ENHRY and CDR2 SYGVKD. V lost 4 bases to trimming and J lost 2 bases; unmatched junction nucleotides: 14. The CDR3 is 18 amino acids. This chain's CDR3 is CAISGSMSNRGTGNTIYF. In nucleotides, the CDR3 is TGTGCCATCAGTGGTTCAATGAGTAACAGGGGAACTGGAAACACCATATATTTT.

The table lists this clone with a count of one. The gene calls are TRBV18 and TRBJ2-7, with 10 bases that match TRBD2. V was pared by 3 bases and J by 7 bases, with 6 bases of the junction left unmatched. The CDR3 runs 14 residues. Germline V gives CDR1 KGHSH, CDR2 LQKENI. The CDR3 is CASSPSLAGSEQYF. CDR3 coding DNA: TGTGCCAGCTCACCTTCACTAGCGGGGAGTGAGCAGTACTTC.

V usage is TRBV7-2 and J usage is TRBJ2-7, with D perhaps matching TRBD1 (5 bases). V lost 2 bases to trimming and J lost 4 bases, with 9 bases between them. Germline V lookup: CDR1 SGHTA, CDR2 FQGNSA. This CDR3 region has 13 residues. CDR3 nucleotide sequence: TGTGCCAGCAGCTTACGAAGGGGATACGAGCAGTACTTC. Its translation is CASSLRRGYEQYF. Using reference TRBV7-2 and TRBJ2-7 for the parts outside the CDR3, the full variable domain is GAGVSQSPSNKVTEKGKDVELRCDPISGHTALYWYRQSLGQGLEFLIYFQGNSAPDKSGLPSDRFSAERTGGSVSTLTIQRTQQEDSAVYLCASSLRRGYEQYFGPGTRLTVT.

The rearrangement uses TRBV10-3 and TRBJ1-2, with D maybe TRBD1 (5 bases). Trimming took off 3 bases at V and 7 bases at J, with 21 bases between the two ends. Germline lookup yields CDR1 ENHRY and CDR2 SYGVKD. This CDR3 contains 16 residues. This CDR3 reads CAISDLLTLFGGGYTF. The CDR3 DNA reads as TGTGCCATCAGTGATTTGTTAACCCTTTTCGGGGGTGGCTACACCTTC.